Listed below are T cell receptor beta chains from one sample, sequenced in a study of cytomegalovirus exposure and HLA in healthy donors. TCRdb's table, derived via immunoSEQ multiplex PCR, lists solely in-frame clones and lacks some. The table records around 90,000 clones, 64% of them present only once. Specimen: PBMCs. The origin of the receptors is a human donor in good health. The CDR3 runs from the conserved cysteine through the conserved F or W. The D gene is left open where the match is weak. For some rows the clone size is stated as once, few or many, or as a class when expanded; others skip it.

TRBV7-8,few,TRBJ1-2,-,TGTGCCAGCAGCTCGGGGGGGTCGTGGGTCTATGGCTACACCTTC,CASSSGGSWVYGYTF
TRBV19,-,TRBJ2-3,-,TGTGCCAGTAGTATATGGCAGAGGACGCAGTATTTT,CASSIWQRTQYF
TRBV7-3,-,TRBJ2-2,-,TGTGCCAGCAGCTTAATGGCGGGGCAACGCGGGGAGCTGTTTTTT,CASSLMAGQRGELFF
TRBV5-4,-,TRBJ2-7,-,TGTGCCAGCAGCTTATACTCCGGGATCGGCGAGCAGTACTTC,CASSLYSGIGEQYF
TRBV5-1,-,TRBJ2-1,TRBD2,TGCGCCAGCAGCTTGGAGGTTAGCGGGGGTTACAATGAGCAGTTCTTC,CASSLEVSGGYNEQFF
TRBV9,-,TRBJ2-5,TRBD2,TGTGCCAGCAGCCCCCGCCCGGGGGGGGAGACCCAGTACTTC,CASSPRPGGETQYF
TRBV15,few,TRBJ1-2,TRBD1,TGTGCCACCAGCAGAGGAGACCGGGACAGTACCTATGGCTACACCTTC,CATSRGDRDSTYGYTF
TRBV6-1,few,TRBJ1-6,-,TGTGCCAGCCTAGTCAGAGGTTATAATTCACCCCTCCACTTT,CASLVRGYNSPLHF
TRBV9,-,TRBJ1-2,-,TGTGCCAGCTGGGGGGGTGTCTATGGCTACACCTTC,CASWGGVYGYTF
TRBV27,-,TRBJ2-7,TRBD1,TGTGCCAGCAGTTTCCGACCAGGGGGTATTTCCTACGAGCAGTACTTC,CASSFRPGGISYEQYF
TRBV7-8,-,TRBJ1-4,-,TGTGCCAGCAGTACAAGTACAGGAGTTAATGAAAAACTGTTTTTT,CASSTSTGVNEKLFF
TRBV7-7,once,TRBJ2-5,-,TGTGCCAGCAGCTTGCAAGGGGGTCAAGAGACCCAGTACTTC,CASSLQGGQETQYF
TRBV5-6,-,TRBJ1-1,-,TGTGCCAGCAGCTTCGGTGGGAACACTGAAGCTTTCTTT,CASSFGGNTEAFF
TRBV7-9,-,TRBJ2-7,TRBD1,TGTGCCAGCAGCTTCGCAGGGGGCCTATACGAGCAGTACTTC,CASSFAGGLYEQYF
TRBV4-2,-,TRBJ2-7,-,TGTGCCAGCAGCCAGGGGGGGACCGGGACACGGAACGACGAGCAGTACTTC,CASSQGGTGTRNDEQYF
TRBV4-3,-,TRBJ1-2,-,TGCGCCAGCAGCCAAACTGGAGGGTCGGGTGGCTACACCTTC,CASSQTGGSGGYTF
TRBV19,-,TRBJ2-3,-,TGTGCCAGTACCGGGGGACAGTCTCTCTCAGATACGCAGTATTTT,CASTGGQSLSDTQYF
TRBV4-2,-,TRBJ2-1,TRBD2,TGTGCCAGCAGCCTCCTGGCCCAACTAGCGGGGAACAATGAGCAGTTCTTC,CASSLLAQLAGNNEQFF
TRBV29-1,-,TRBJ2-2,TRBD1,TGCAGCGTTGAAGATGGGGGACAGGGGGAGAACACCGGGGAGCTGTTTTTT,CSVEDGGQGENTGELFF
TRBV4-3,-,TRBJ2-1,-,TGCGCCAGCAGCCAAGATGGGGGGAAATACAATGAGCAGTTCTTC,CASSQDGGKYNEQFF
TRBV10-3,-,TRBJ2-2,-,TGTGCCATCCGGCTTGCGGTTGACACCGGGGAGCTGTTTTTT,CAIRLAVDTGELFF
TRBV29-1,-,TRBJ1-2,-,TGCAGCGTTGAAAGTCAGAGGTTATACACCTTC,CSVESQRLYTF
TRBV5-1,-,TRBJ2-1,-,TGCGCCAGCAGCCATACAGGGGCAGGGGGGTCCAATGAGCAGTTCTTC,CASSHTGAGGSNEQFF
TRBV7-5,-,TRBJ2-7,-,TGTGTCAGAAGCTTAGCCCGGGACAAGTCCTACGAGCAGTACTTC,CVRSLARDKSYEQYF
TRBV9,-,TRBJ2-5,-,TGTGCCAGCAGCGTAGTAGGTGGGGGGGCGAAAGAGACCCAGTACTTC,CASSVVGGGAKETQYF
TRBV7-9,-,TRBJ2-7,-,TGTGCCAGCAGCCTCCTTGGGGCGACACCCTCCTACGAGCAGTACTTC,CASSLLGATPSYEQYF
TRBV7-8,-,TRBJ1-1,TRBD1,TGTGCCAGCAGCTCAGGGGGAAGCTTTGCTGAAGCTTTCTTT,CASSSGGSFAEAFF
TRBV19,-,TRBJ2-7,TRBD1,TGTGCCAGTAGTATCTGGGACAGGGATGTAGGGCAGTACTTC,CASSIWDRDVGQYF
TRBV11-2,-,TRBJ2-4,TRBD1,TGTGCCAGCGGCAGGGACAGATTAAACATTCAGTACTTC,CASGRDRLNIQYF
TRBV5-1,-,TRBJ1-1,-,TGCGCCAGCAGCTTGGCAGGAGGGATGAACACTGAAGCTTTCTTT,CASSLAGGMNTEAFF
TRBV18,few,TRBJ2-5,-,TGTGCCAGCTCACCACGTGCCAGGGAACAAGAGACCCAGTACTTC,CASSPRAREQETQYF
TRBV9,-,TRBJ1-2,-,TGTGCCAGCAGCGTAGACGCCTCGGGTCTGACTGGTGGCTACACCTTC,CASSVDASGLTGGYTF
TRBV9,-,TRBJ2-1,TRBD2,TGTGCCAGCAGCGTAGCGGGGGGGCGCAATGAGCAGTTCTTC,CASSVAGGRNEQFF
TRBV11-2,-,TRBJ2-3,-,TGTGCCAGCAGCTTATACCCTCTTTTCGAGGGGGTGACGGGTACGCAGTATTTT,CASSLYPLFEGVTGTQYF
TRBV6-1,-,TRBJ1-4,-,TGTGCCAGCAGTTCAAGCCCGGGGGCTAATGAAAAACTGTTTTTT,CASSSSPGANEKLFF
TRBV5-1,once,TRBJ2-1,-,TGCGCCAGCAGCGACAGCCGATACAATGAGCAGTTCTTC,CASSDSRYNEQFF
TRBV5-4,-,TRBJ2-1,-,TGTGCCAGCAGCTTGTTAGGGTGGGGGAGGGAGCAGTTCTTC,CASSLLGWGREQFF
TRBV9,-,TRBJ1-1,-,TGTGCCAGTACCCCGGGGGGGCCTGGGACTGAAGCTTTCTTT,CASTPGGPGTEAFF
TRBV9,-,TRBJ2-5,-,TGTGCCAGCAGCGCCCGGGAAGGCAGGCAGACCCAGTACTTC,CASSAREGRQTQYF
TRBV6-5,-,TRBJ1-2,TRBD1,TGTGCCAGCAGTGAGGACAGGGAGGGCTACACCTTC,CASSEDREGYTF
TRBV11-3,-,TRBJ2-1,TRBD1,TGTGCCAGCAGCTTAGCCAACTACAGGGGGCATGAGCAGTTCTTC,CASSLANYRGHEQFF
TRBV7-9,once,TRBJ2-5,TRBD1,TGTGCCAGCAGCTTATCAGGGGGATTTGAAGAGACCCAGTACTTC,CASSLSGGFEETQYF
TRBV29-1,-,TRBJ2-1,-,TGCAGTGGTTGGGGCCTATACCACAATGAGCAGTTCTTC,CSGWGLYHNEQFF
TRBV18,few,TRBJ2-3,-,TGTGCCAGCTCACAAGCCTGGACAGATACGCAGTATTTT,CASSQAWTDTQYF
TRBV13,once,TRBJ2-7,TRBD2,TGTGCCAGCAGCCCTGGACTAGCGGGGGAGCAGTACTTC,CASSPGLAGEQYF
TRBV6-5,-,TRBJ1-1,TRBD1,TGTGCCAGCAGACAGACAGGGGGTACTCGTGAAGCTTTCTTT,CASRQTGGTREAFF
TRBV5-1,few,TRBJ1-3,-,TGCGCCAGCAGCTTGCTGCCCTCGAGCACTGGAAACACCATATATTTT,CASSLLPSSTGNTIYF
TRBV7-2,few,TRBJ1-6,-,TGTGCCAGCAGCTTAGTGCAGCGATCACCCCTCCACTTT,CASSLVQRSPLHF
TRBV2,-,TRBJ2-1,-,TGTGCCAGCACCGGGGGACAGTACAATGAGCAGTTCTTC,CASTGGQYNEQFF
TRBV7-9,-,TRBJ1-2,-,TGTGCCAGCTCCCGGCTGGGCAACTATGGCTACACCTTC,CASSRLGNYGYTF
TRBV6-5,-,TRBJ1-1,TRBD1,TGTGCCAGCAGGGGGACAGGGGGCCGGGGCACTGAAGCTTTCTTT,CASRGTGGRGTEAFF
TRBV6-5,few,TRBJ2-4,-,TGTGCCAGCAGTTACCTACGAGGGGGATTGGAAAACATTCAGTACTTC,CASSYLRGGLENIQYF
TRBV27,-,TRBJ1-6,-,TGTGCCGAGCACCCCACGGGGAGCCCCCTCCACTTT,CAEHPTGSPLHF
TRBV6-1,-,TRBJ2-3,-,TGTGCCCGATGGACAGGCACAGATACGCAGTATTTT,CARWTGTDTQYF
TRBV7-3,-,TRBJ2-2,-,TGTGCCAGCAGCTCCGACGGGACCGGGGAGCTGTTTTTT,CASSSDGTGELFF
TRBV4-2,-,TRBJ2-3,-,TGTGCCAGCAGCCAAGTCGAGATTCCCGGGGGAGATACGCAGTATTTT,CASSQVEIPGGDTQYF
TRBV7-9,-,TRBJ2-7,-,TGTGCCAGCAGCCCAGAGGTATACGAGCAGTACTTC,CASSPEVYEQYF
TRBV15,few,TRBJ1-6,-,TGTGCCACCACCCAAGGCGGGCTGAGAAATTCACCCCTCCACTTT,CATTQGGLRNSPLHF
TRBV7-2,-,TRBJ2-7,-,TGTGCCAGCAGCTTAGCGGGAGTCTCCTACGAGCAGTACTTC,CASSLAGVSYEQYF
TRBV30,few,TRBJ2-7,-,TGTGCCTGGAGTGTACAGTACGGGCAGTACTTC,CAWSVQYGQYF